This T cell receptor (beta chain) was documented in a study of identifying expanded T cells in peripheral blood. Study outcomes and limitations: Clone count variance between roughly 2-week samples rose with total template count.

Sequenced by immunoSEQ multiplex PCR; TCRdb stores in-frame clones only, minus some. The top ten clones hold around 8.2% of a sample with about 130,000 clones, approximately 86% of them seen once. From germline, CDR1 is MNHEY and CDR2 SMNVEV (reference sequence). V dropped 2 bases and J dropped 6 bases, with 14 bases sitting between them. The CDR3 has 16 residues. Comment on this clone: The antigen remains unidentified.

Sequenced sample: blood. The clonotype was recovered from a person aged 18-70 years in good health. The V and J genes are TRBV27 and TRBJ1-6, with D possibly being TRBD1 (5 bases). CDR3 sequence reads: CASSLRVDSINSPLHF. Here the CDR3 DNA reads TGTGCCAGCAGTTTAAGGGTTGACAGCATTAATTCACCCCTCCACTTT.